This T cell receptor beta chain was identified in a study of circulating and synovial CD4+ cells in juvenile arthritis. Clones were read by immunoSEQ multiplex PCR, and TCRdb kept only the in-frame ones, dropping some. The top ten clones hold 0.7% of a sample with about 36,000 clones, about 94% of them seen once. A note on this clone: Its antigen is still unknown.

Study-wide points: Measured synovium overlap likely understates the true shared repertoire. Bulk blood CD4 repertoires were more diverse than these. The pathogenic-like versus bulk T cell difference escaped Vbeta family analysis.

The sample was CD4+ T cells from blood. The receptor was derived from a human donor with juvenile idiopathic arthritis.

CDR3 nucleotides: TGCGCCAGCAGCTCCCCGGGACAGATCTACAATGAGCAGTTCTTC. It codes for CASSSPGQIYNEQFF. This rearrangement joins TRBV5-1 to TRBJ2-1, with 7 bases fitting TRBD1. Germline loops: CDR1 SGHRS, CDR2 YFSETQ. This CDR3 is built from 15 residues. V was pared by 3 bases and J by 3 bases, with 6 bases of the junction left unmatched.